The 25 T cell receptor beta chains presented below share a single source sample, sequenced in a study of regulatory T cells in long-lasting Graves disease. To make TCR beta libraries, researchers used iRepertoire HTBI primers and Arm-PCR of CDR3 regions. TCRdb reanalysed the multiplex PCR reads using MiXCR and keeps one entry per CDR3 protein. The sample yields about 210,000 distinct CDR3 sequences, roughly a fifth seen once. Time point here: newly diagnosed GD, antithyroid drugs for less than 3 months. PBMC-derived RNA was used for the TCR library. The same sample was also used in a study of T cells in Graves' hyperthyroidism and ophthalmopathy.

The starting material was peripheral blood mononuclear cells (PBMCs), obtained at new diagnosis, from a patient treated with antithyroid drugs. Receptors were obtained from a woman younger than 45 with Graves disease.

This clonotype occurred many times. The chain has TRBV27 and TRBJ2-7; D may correspond to TRBD1 or TRBD2 (5 bases each). The CDR3 spans 15 residues. Per the germline V gene, CDR1 is MNHEY and CDR2 is SMNVEV (reference sequence). The germline V and J ends were trimmed by 5 bases and 4 bases, with 18 bases remaining between them. CDR3 in DNA: TGTGCCAGCAGTCCATTCCGGGGCCTCCTGTACGAGCAGTACTTC. This gives the protein CASSPFRGLLYEQYF.

This clonotype was counted at least ten times. The chain joins TRBV28 to TRBJ2-1; 8 bases agree with TRBD2. Germline V gene sequence: CDR1 MDHEN, CDR2 SYDVKM. This CDR3 has 16 residues. With 8 bases clipped from V and 11 bases from J, the junction kept 20 bases outside the gene matches. The CDR3 coding sequence is TGTGCCAGCTCTAAGGACGGACTAGCCCCAATGTGGAAGCAGTTCTTC. This sequence encodes CASSKDGLAPMWKQFF.

The V and J genes are TRBV30 and TRBJ2-1, with D perhaps matching TRBD1 or TRBD2 (5 bases each). This CDR3 spans 10 amino acids. Trimming pared 5 bases from V and 10 bases from J, leaving 9 bases between. Germline assignment: CDR1 GTSNPN and CDR2 SVGIG (reference sequence). This CDR3 is CAWGWGEQFF. The DNA of the CDR3 is TGTGCCTGGGGATGGGGGGAGCAGTTCTTC.

CDR3 coding DNA: TGTGCCAGCAGCTTACCTCCGGGGATACGCACAGATACGCAGTATTTT. Protein: CASSLPPGIRTDTQYF. V is TRBV11-2 and J is TRBJ2-3; possible D gene TRBD2, 5 bases. V lost 2 bases, J lost 1 base, and 13 bases lay in between. CDR1 and CDR2 from the germline V gene are SGHAT and FQNNGV. The CDR3 is 16 residues long.

This clonotype has ten or more counts. The chain combines TRBV6-2 or TRBV6-3 with TRBJ2-1, with 12 bases lining up with TRBD2. The ends lost 4 bases at V and 4 bases at J; junction bases unmatched: 2. This CDR3 spans 15 amino acids. The V gene's germline CDR1 is MNHEY and CDR2 SVGEGT. CDR3: CASSSGTSGYNEQFF. CDR3 bases: TGTGCCAGCAGTTCCGGGACTAGCGGGTACAATGAGCAGTTCTTC.

This clonotype appeared many times. This rearrangement joins TRBV5-1 to TRBJ2-3; 13 bases map to TRBD2. The CDR3 covers 15 residues. CDR1 SGHRS and CDR2 YFSETQ come from the germline V gene. The J segment lost 6 bases and the V segment lost 4 bases, leaving 5 bases of the junction unmatched. This CDR3 is CASSAGLAGVDTQYF. CDR3 nucleotide sequence: TGCGCCAGCAGCGCCGGACTAGCGGGAGTGGATACGCAGTATTTT.

This clonotype was recorded at least ten times. The chain joins TRBV3-1 to TRBJ1-5; possible D gene TRBD1, 6 bases. The CDR3 extends over 14 amino acids. CDR1 is LGHDT and CDR2 is YNNKEL in the germline V gene (reference sequence). V lost 2 bases, J lost 9 bases, and 14 bases lay in between. The CDR3 protein is CASSQQRGILPQHF. Written as DNA, the CDR3 is TGTGCCAGCAGCCAACAAAGGGGGATCCTGCCCCAGCATTTT. The whole variable domain, filled in from reference TRBV3-1 and TRBJ1-5, reads DTAVSQTPKYLVTQMGNDKSIKCEQNLGHDTMYWYKQDSKKFLKIMFSYNNKELIINETVPNRFSPKSPDKAHLNLHINSLELGDSAVYFCASSQQRGILPQHFGDGTRLSIL.

At least ten counts were recorded for this clonotype. The rearrangement joins TRBV9 to TRBJ2-2, with TRBD1 matching over 7 bases. V lost 0 bases to trimming and J lost 3 bases; unmatched junction nucleotides: 2. CDR3 length equals 15 residues. CDR1 is SGDLS and CDR2 is YYNGEE in the germline V gene. The CDR3, as DNA: TGTGCCAGCAGCGTAGGGGACAGTTACACCGGGGAGCTGTTTTTT. Translation: CASSVGDSYTGELFF.

This clonotype was counted between two and nine times. DNA for the CDR3: TGTGCCAGCACCCTCCTGGGCTCTGGAAACACCATATATTTT. This gives the protein CASTLLGSGNTIYF. The chain joins TRBV6-1 to TRBJ1-3; D not certain. The CDR3 contains 14 residues. CDR1 is MNHNS and CDR2 is SASEGT in the germline V gene. V was cut by 7 bases and J by 0 bases, with 10 bases left in between.

The chain couples TRBV7-9 to TRBJ2-1; TRBD2 aligns across 10 bases. The CDR3 spans 15 residues. J lost 9 bases, V lost 3 bases, and 8 bases had no gene match. Germline V gives CDR1 SEHNR, CDR2 FQNEAQ (reference sequence). The CDR3 DNA reads as TGTGCCAGCAGCTTTCCCCGGCTAGCGGGGGCTGAGCAGTTCTTC. It yields the protein CASSFPRLAGAEQFF.

This clonotype was recorded many times. The V call is TRBV10-2, the J call TRBJ1-2; no definite D call. The CDR3 has 15 residues. V was trimmed by 2 bases and J by 4 bases, leaving 14 bases between them. Per the germline V gene, CDR1 is WSHSY and CDR2 is SAAADI. The CDR3 reads CASSEVEGWSYGYTF. The CDR3 DNA is TGCGCCAGCAGTGAGGTGGAAGGGTGGAGCTATGGCTACACCTTC.

About this clonotype itself: This probably arose from a read error, given a far larger clone one base away. V gene TRBV7-2 combines with J gene TRBJ2-2; D perhaps matches TRBD1 (6 bases). The CDR3 is 16 amino acids. Germline CDR1 and CDR2: SGHTA and FQGNSA. The CDR3 here is CASSKTGDSNTGELVF. The CDR3 DNA is TGTGCCAGCAGTAAGACAGGCGACTCGAACACCGGGGAGCTGGTTTTT.

The table lists this clonotype with many counts. The rearrangement links TRBV11-3 to TRBJ1-6; D might be TRBD1 (5 bases). Deletions cut 1 base from V and 14 bases from J, with 18 bases between. Germline assignment: CDR1 SGHNT and CDR2 YENEEA. The length of the CDR3 is 15 residues. The CDR3, as DNA: TGTGCCAGCAGCTTAGTAGGGGCGGGGTTGAAGGCCCTCCACTTT. This codes for CASSLVGAGLKALHF.

Concerning this clonotype: This may stem from a read error, because a much larger clone lies one nucleotide away. This chain links TRBV18 with TRBJ2-7; TRBD2 matches 7 bases. In germline, CDR1 is KGHSH, CDR2 LQKENI. This CDR3 is 13 amino acids long. This chain's CDR3 is CASSPLGDYDQYF. CDR3 DNA sequence: TGTGCCAGCTCACCTCTGGGGGACTACGATCAGTACTTC.

This clonotype was seen many times. This chain connects TRBV2 to TRBJ2-5; 10 bases agree with TRBD1. CDR3 size: 14 residues. Unmatched junction bases numbered 4, after V lost 5 bases and J lost 4 bases. The V gene's germline CDR1 is SNHLY and CDR2 FYNNEI. The CDR3 DNA is TGTGCCAGCAGTTCGACAGGGGGCGGAGAGACCCAGTACTTC. This codes for CASSSTGGGETQYF. The whole variable domain, remainder taken from reference TRBV2 and TRBJ2-5, is EPEVTQTPSHQVTQMGQEVILRCVPISNHLYFYWYRQILGQKVEFLVSFYNNEISEKSEIFDDQFSVERPDGSNFTLKIRSTKLEDSAMYFCASSSTGGGETQYFGPGTRLLVL.

This clonotype was seen at least ten times. The chain couples TRBV9 to TRBJ1-6, with 9 bases fitting TRBD1. Trimming took 3 bases from V and 9 from J; bases not matched to a gene: 10. The CDR3 covers 16 residues. Germline lookup yields CDR1 SGDLS and CDR2 YYNGEE. The DNA for the CDR3 is TGTGCCAGCAGCGCAACACCGGACAGGGGCGGTTCACCCCTCCACTTT. Encoded protein: CASSATPDRGGSPLHF. Drawing the rest from reference TRBV9 and TRBJ1-6, the complete variable domain is DSGVTQTPKHLITATGQRVTLRCSPRSGDLSVYWYQQSLDQGLQFLIQYYNGEERAKGNILERFSAQQFPDLHSELNLSSLELGDSALYFCASSATPDRGGSPLHFGNGTRLTVT.

This clonotype was counted at least ten times. The chain couples TRBV7-3 to TRBJ1-1; no clear D gene. V gave up 2 bases and J gave up 1 base, with 5 bases separating them. Looked up from germline, CDR1 is SGHTA and CDR2 is FQGTGA. The CDR3 has 13 amino acids. In DNA, the CDR3 is TGTGCCAGCAGCTTATCCGGGAACACTGAAGCTTTCTTT. This gives the protein CASSLSGNTEAFF.

This clonotype was recorded many times. This chain links TRBV20-1 with TRBJ2-1; a weak D match, TRBD2 (5 bases). CDR3 length: 15 amino acids. The ends were cut back, 3 bases at V and 6 bases at J, with 18 bases in the middle. CDR1 is DFQATT and CDR2 is SNEGSKA in the germline V gene (reference sequence). As DNA, the CDR3 is TGCAGTGCTAGGGGGTGGTTCGGAGGTATCAATGAGCAGTTCTTC. Translating it yields CSARGWFGGINEQFF.

At least ten counts were recorded for this clonotype. J is TRBJ2-7 and V is TRBV30; 7 nucleotides line up with TRBD2. The CDR3 has 14 residues. J gave up 0 bases and V 0 bases, and 2 bases lay outside the gene matches. The germline V gene has CDR1 GTSNPN and CDR2 SVGIG (reference sequence). Written as DNA, the CDR3 is TGTGCCTGGAGTGTAGCGGGGAACTCCTACGAGCAGTACTTC. This codes for CAWSVAGNSYEQYF.

The chain uses TRBV9 and TRBJ2-5; 7 bases match TRBD1. Trimming removed 3 bases from V and 1 base from J; junction bases left unmatched: 3. Germline V CDR1 and CDR2: SGDLS, YYNGEE. The CDR3 has 14 amino acids. CDR3 amino acids: CASSARDSQETQYF. The CDR3 nucleotides are TGTGCCAGCAGCGCCCGGGACAGCCAAGAGACCCAGTACTTC.

V is TRBV12-3 or TRBV12-4 and J is TRBJ1-1, with TRBD1 matching over 8 bases. The CDR3 is made up of 14 amino acids. V gave up 4 bases and J gave up 1 base; unmatched junction bases: 2. CDR3 protein: CASSSGGKNTEAFF. CDR3 nucleotides: TGTGCCAGCAGTTCAGGGGGCAAGAACACTGAAGCTTTCTTT.

This clonotype was seen at least ten times. The chain couples TRBV6-1 to TRBJ1-1; D ambiguous. The CDR3 has 12 amino acids. Germline V gene data show CDR1 as MNHNS and CDR2 as SASEGT. V was shortened by 5 bases and J by 3 bases, with 7 bases between the two germline ends. The CDR3 loop reads CASSPGDTEAFF. The CDR3 region has the DNA TGTGCCAGCAGTCCCGGGGACACTGAAGCTTTCTTT.

This sequence joins TRBV28 and TRBJ2-1, with 9 bases that match TRBD2. V was clipped by 7 bases and J by 1 base; unmatched bases: 23. The CDR3 is 21 amino acids. CDR1 and CDR2 from the germline V gene are MDHEN and SYDVKM. CDR3 sequence: CASTIPPTSGRPLHSYNEQFF. CDR3 sequence (DNA): TGTGCCAGCACCATCCCACCGACTAGCGGACGACCCCTCCATTCCTACAATGAGCAGTTCTTC.

In regard to this clonotype: The CDR3 does not close with the conserved phenylalanine or tryptophan, likely indicating a read error. The chain joins TRBV30 to TRBJ2-5, with D hard to call. The CDR3 is 15 amino acids. From germline, CDR1 is GTSNPN and CDR2 SVGIG (reference sequence). V lost 1 base and J 4 bases, leaving 16 bases between the germline ends. CDR3 coding DNA: TGTGCCTGGAGTGGGGTTTACACGGATCGAGAGACCCAGTACTCC. This gives the protein CAWSGVYTDRETQYS.

On this clonotype itself: This may be a read error: a much more frequent sequence differs by one nucleotide. The chain recombines TRBV11-2 with TRBJ2-7; D perhaps matches TRBD1 (6 bases). CDR1 SGHAT and CDR2 FQNNGV come from the germline V gene. This CDR3 is 15 amino acids long. V lost 5 bases and J lost 0, with 14 bases in between. This CDR3 reads CASSPTRTASYEQYF. The CDR3 DNA follows: TGTGCCAGCAGCCCGACAAGGACAGCCTCCTACGAGCAGTACTTC.